The 22 T cell receptor beta chains below all came from one sample that was sequenced in a study of T-cell reconstitution after alpha-beta-depleted transplantation in children. Molecular barcoding with unique molecular identifiers was used for the TCRbeta library. TCRdb called the PCR reads again in MiXCR, with one record for every CDR3 protein. The data contain a few hundred thousand distinct CDR3 sequences, around 10% of them singletons. The starting material was PBMCs, obtained before TCRalphabeta/CD19-depleted stem cell transplant. These receptors were taken from a boy less than two years old with acute myeloid leukemia, due to receive a stem cell transplant.

Of note for this clonotype: Given a much more abundant clone one base away, this may be a read error. The conserved final phenylalanine or tryptophan is absent from the CDR3, which likely points to a read error. CDR3 DNA sequence: TGCGCCAGCAGCTCCGGACTAGCGGGAGAACGGGCAGATACGCAGTATTTA. This sequence encodes CASSSGLAGERADTQYL. This chain joins TRBV5-1 and TRBJ2-3, with 13 bases aligning to TRBD2. With V trimmed by 3 bases and J by 4 bases, 8 bases remained unmatched. Germline assignment: CDR1 SGHRS and CDR2 YFSETQ. The CDR3 spans 17 residues.

This clonotype occurred a few times. The V gene is TRBV12-3 or TRBV12-4, the J gene TRBJ2-1, with D maybe TRBD2 (6 bases). V lost 6 bases and J 4 bases, leaving 19 bases between the germline ends. This CDR3 has 16 residues. DNA for the CDR3: TGTGCCAGCAGCCCCGGGCCCACTCGGGGGTACAATGAGCAGTTCTTC. Translating it yields CASSPGPTRGYNEQFF.

The gene calls are TRBV12-3 or TRBV12-4 and TRBJ1-1, with 7 bases lining up with TRBD1. V was pared by 3 bases and J by 2 bases, with 12 bases of the junction left unmatched. This CDR3 contains 17 residues. Here the CDR3 reads CASSFYRGDTINTEAFF. In DNA form, the CDR3 reads TGTGCCAGCAGTTTTTACAGGGGCGACACCATTAACACTGAAGCTTTCTTT.

This clonotype was recorded at least ten times. This chain uses TRBV4-3 with TRBJ2-3, with a weak D call TRBD1 (5 bases). CDR1 is LGHNA and CDR2 is YSLEER in the germline V gene. The CDR3 has 16 residues. Trimming took off 0 bases at V and 2 bases at J, with 12 bases between the two ends. The CDR3 region is CASSQDGRVNTDTQYF. The CDR3 bases are TGCGCCAGCAGCCAAGACGGCAGGGTTAACACAGATACGCAGTATTTT.

There are a few counts of this clonotype. The chain combines TRBV7-9 with TRBJ2-5; no clear D gene. There are 14 residues in the CDR3. CDR1 and CDR2 from the germline V gene are SEHNR and FQNEAQ (reference sequence). Deletions cut 2 bases from V and 4 bases from J, with 11 bases between. The CDR3 loop is CASSLREAVETQYF. Written as DNA, the CDR3 is TGTGCCAGCAGCTTAAGGGAAGCCGTAGAGACCCAGTACTTC.

This clonotype was picked up many times. The CDR3 sequence: CATSDFMWRGARNTGELFF. Written as DNA, the CDR3 is TGTGCCACCAGTGATTTTATGTGGCGAGGGGCGAGGAACACCGGGGAGCTGTTTTTT. V usage is TRBV24-1 and J usage is TRBJ2-2, with D perhaps TRBD1 or TRBD2 (5 bases each). V was trimmed by 1 base and J by 1 base, leaving 18 bases between them. Germline values: CDR1 KGHDR, CDR2 SFDVKD. This CDR3 is built from 19 residues.

This clonotype was found many times. The chain is built from TRBV24-1 and TRBJ2-1, with TRBD1 matching over 7 bases. The germline V gene has CDR1 KGHDR and CDR2 SFDVKD. This CDR3 region has 13 residues. Germline trimming cut 9 bases from V and 5 bases from J; bases unmatched to any gene: 6. CDR3 sequence (DNA): TGTGCCACCTCGACAGGGACGAACAATGAGCAGTTCTTC. Its protein product is CATSTGTNNEQFF.

This clonotype showed up many times. The CDR3 protein is CAISGLGRGTYEQYF. In nucleotides, the CDR3 is TGTGCCATCAGTGGATTGGGAAGGGGGACCTACGAGCAGTACTTC. V is TRBV10-3 and J is TRBJ2-7; D may be TRBD1 (6 bases). The V gene lost 4 bases and the J gene lost 2 bases, with 15 bases spanning the gap. CDR3 length equals 15 residues. The germline V gene has CDR1 ENHRY and CDR2 SYGVKD.

This clonotype was detected many times. CDR3 DNA: TGTGCCAGCAGCCAACCCCCCTACGGGTCCCGAAACACAGATACGCAGTATTTT. This codes for CASSQPPYGSRNTDTQYF. The chain uses TRBV4-2 and TRBJ2-3; D is unresolved. Germline V gives CDR1 LGHNA, CDR2 YNFKEQ. V lost 2 bases, J lost 2 bases, and 20 bases lay in between. The CDR3 sequence is 18 residues long.

The chain employs TRBV7-2 and TRBJ1-3; no clear D. The CDR3 runs 13 residues. The germline V gene has CDR1 SGHTA and CDR2 FQGNSA. The V end lost 3 bases, the J end lost 4 bases, and 7 bases lay between the germline ends. The CDR3 protein is CASSFGGGNTIYF. DNA for the CDR3: TGTGCCAGCAGCTTCGGCGGGGGAAACACCATATATTTT.

This clonotype was recorded many times. The chain has TRBV6-2 or TRBV6-3 and TRBJ2-1; tentative D call: TRBD2 (5 bases). V was shortened by 2 bases and J by 6 bases, with 5 bases between the two germline ends. The CDR3 contains 12 residues. In germline, CDR1 is MNHEY, CDR2 SVGEGT. CDR3 protein: CASSYGGNEQFF. The CDR3, as DNA: TGTGCCAGCAGTTACGGAGGCAATGAGCAGTTCTTC.

This clonotype occurred many times. The V gene is TRBV29-1, the J gene TRBJ2-5; 8 bases fit TRBD1. This CDR3 is 13 amino acids long. The germline V gene encodes CDR1 SQVTM and CDR2 ANQGSEA. V gave up 7 bases and J gave up 5 bases; unmatched junction bases: 9. CDR3 bases: TGCAGCGCCGGAACAGGGGGTGGGGAGACCCAGTACTTC. Its translation: CSAGTGGGETQYF. Based on the CDR3 plus reference TRBV29-1 and TRBJ2-5, the full variable domain is SAVISQKPSRDICQRGTSLTIQCQVDSQVTMMFWYRQQPGQSLTLIATANQGSEATYESGFVIDKFPISRPNLTFSTLTVSNMSPEDSSIYLCSAGTGGGETQYFGPGTRLLVL.

In its sample, this clonotype was seen a few times. The chain couples TRBV12-3 or TRBV12-4 to TRBJ1-2, with 8 nucleotides matching TRBD1. After removal of 1 base from V and 4 bases from J, the junction contained 5 bases not matched to a gene. This CDR3 is built from 15 residues. CDR3 sequence: CASSLGQGALYGYTF. The CDR3 DNA follows: TGTGCCAGCAGTTTAGGGCAGGGGGCCCTCTATGGCTACACCTTC.

This clonotype has ten or more counts. In DNA, the CDR3 is TGTGCCAGCAGCTTGGGGTCGGGGGGGCTTAATGAGCAGTTCTTC. Its protein is CASSLGSGGLNEQFF. This chain uses TRBV5-6 with TRBJ2-1; 8 bases align to TRBD2. The germline CDR1 and CDR2 sequences are SGHDT and YYEEEE. Losses at the gene ends were 0 bases for V and 7 bases for J; bases not matched to a gene: 6. The CDR3 is 15 residues long.

This clonotype was counted ten times or more. This rearrangement joins TRBV3-1 to TRBJ2-7; D ambiguous. The CDR3 sequence is 11 residues long. Trimming stripped 1 base from V and 7 bases from J, with 5 bases between. Germline assignment: CDR1 LGHDT and CDR2 YNNKEL (reference sequence). This CDR3 is CASSQASEQYF. The DNA of the CDR3 is TGTGCCAGCAGCCAAGCTAGTGAGCAGTACTTC.

Only a few counts were recorded for this clonotype. CDR3 loop: CASSLKLAGPYSYEQYF. The CDR3 DNA follows: TGTGCCAGCAGCTTGAAACTAGCGGGGCCTTATTCCTACGAGCAGTACTTC. The rearrangement joins TRBV5-8 to TRBJ2-7, with 10 bases aligning to TRBD2. The CDR3 totals 17 residues. V was pared by 1 base and J by 1 base, with 8 bases of the junction left unmatched. Germline CDR1 reads SGHTS; CDR2 reads YDEGEE.

This clonotype was observed at least ten times. The rearrangement links TRBV29-1 to TRBJ2-7, with no clear D. The CDR3 length is 14 residues. Germline V gene data show CDR1 as SQVTM and CDR2 as ANQGSEA. V was trimmed by 5 bases and J by 0 bases, leaving 14 bases between them. DNA for the CDR3: TGCAGCGTTCGGAGCTTCACCCTCTCCTACGAGCAGTACTTC. It yields the protein CSVRSFTLSYEQYF.

This clonotype was seen many times. The chain uses TRBV7-9 and TRBJ2-4; the D gene is possibly TRBD2 (6 bases). The V end was cut by 4 bases, the J end by 6 bases, with 7 bases between. Germline V gene lookup returns CDR1 SEHNR and CDR2 FQNEAQ (reference sequence). The length of the CDR3 is 12 residues. The CDR3 DNA sequence: TGTGCCAGCAGCTGGCGGGGAAACATTCAGTACTTC. Protein: CASSWRGNIQYF. The whole variable domain, remainder taken from reference TRBV7-9 and TRBJ2-4, is DTGVSQNPRHKITKRGQNVTFRCDPISEHNRLYWYRQTLGQGPEFLTYFQNEAQLEKSRLLSDRFSAERPKGSFSTLEIQRTEQGDSAMYLCASSWRGNIQYFGAGTRLSVL.

This chain connects TRBV5-6 to TRBJ2-6, with no clear D. The CDR3 runs to 16 residues. Germline V CDR1 and CDR2: SGHDT, YYEEEE. The V gene lost 5 bases and the J gene lost 0 bases, with 12 bases spanning the gap. CDR3 loop: CASSFFVPSGANVLTF. In DNA form, the CDR3 reads TGTGCCAGCAGTTTCTTTGTCCCCTCTGGGGCCAACGTCCTGACTTTC.

This clonotype was seen ten or more times. This chain connects TRBV29-1 to TRBJ2-3, with 7 nucleotides matching TRBD2. Germline V gene data show CDR1 as SQVTM and CDR2 as ANQGSEA. The V gene end was trimmed by 7 bases and the J gene end by 2 bases; junction bases not matched to a gene: 9. The length of the CDR3 is 14 residues. CDR3 bases: TGCAGCGCTTTCCGGGGGGTCCTCACAGATACGCAGTATTTT. Translated: CSAFRGVLTDTQYF.

This clonotype occurred many times. The chain is built from TRBV12-3 or TRBV12-4 and TRBJ2-5; 9 nucleotides line up with TRBD1. This CDR3 spans 17 amino acids. The junction had 15 bases not matched to a gene; V was cut back by 2 bases and J by 8 bases. The CDR3 region has the DNA TGTGCCAGCAGTTTACCCCCGGGACAGGGCCTCTCCGTAACCCAGTACTTC. Protein sequence: CASSLPPGQGLSVTQYF.

Many counts were recorded for this clonotype. The rearrangement links TRBV7-9 to TRBJ1-3; 7 bases map to TRBD1. This CDR3 region has 15 residues. The germline V gene encodes CDR1 SEHNR and CDR2 FQNEAQ (reference sequence). The J segment lost 3 bases and the V segment lost 7 bases, leaving 9 bases of the junction unmatched. CDR3 residues: CASIGTEQFGNTIYF. The CDR3 DNA follows: TGTGCCAGCATCGGGACAGAACAGTTTGGAAACACCATATATTTT.